Listed below are T cell receptor beta chains from one sample, sequenced in a study of T cells in Graves' hyperthyroidism and ophthalmopathy. MiXCR, applied by TCRdb to the multiplex PCR reads, yields one record per CDR3 protein. The table has under 400,000 distinct CDR3 sequences, roughly 15% seen once; the top ten hold 33%. Material for sequencing was blood. These receptors all stem from a young man with Graves' hyperthyroidism. CDR3s leave out the opening cysteine and the closing phenylalanine or tryptophan. A D gene is named only where the DNA matches it firmly. Clone size appears in some rows only: once, few, many, or a class for an expanded clone.

D	V	size	CDR3
TRBD2	TRBV12-3/TRBV12-4	few	ASSGLGREQY
.	TRBV6-7	.	ASSQHQRTDYEQY
TRBD2	TRBV20-1	many	SARVTSGRDEQF
TRBD2	TRBV3-1	many	ASMRSGSYNEQF
.	TRBV2	.	ASRLGAPGNTIY
TRBD2	TRBV7-9	.	ASSSFSGQDTGELF
.	TRBV13	many	ASSLGRQGTEAF
.	TRBV9	few	ASSAGVGYEQY
.	TRBV12-3/TRBV12-4	many	ASSLAGVQETQY
.	TRBV11-2	many	ASSPRLEETQY
.	TRBV7-8	few	ASSLGPRGGIEQY
.	TRBV15	few	ATSSSRPPLSYYEQY
TRBD2	TRBV7-3	few	ASSLTGWLAAGGPFPYNEQF
.	TRBV5-6	.	ASRADWDEQF
TRBD2	TRBV29-1	.	SAELAGFYNEQF
.	TRBV30	few	ACRDTMNTEAF
.	TRBV7-2	many	ASGKGGASTEAF
TRBD2	TRBV4-1	.	ASSPGTSGTPRDEQF
.	TRBV3-1	.	ASAPHRDATYNEQF
TRBD1	TRBV7-9	few	ASSPEGQIDEAF
.	TRBV5-1	few	ASNTGWSKETQY
.	TRBV5-1	many	ASSLGTRGEVPYNEQF
TRBD1	TRBV19	many	ASRRRGGNTEAF
.	TRBV13	few	ASSPLVENTGELF
TRBD1	TRBV28	many	ASSPGTGTEAF
.	TRBV30	many	AWRGPRRDTQY